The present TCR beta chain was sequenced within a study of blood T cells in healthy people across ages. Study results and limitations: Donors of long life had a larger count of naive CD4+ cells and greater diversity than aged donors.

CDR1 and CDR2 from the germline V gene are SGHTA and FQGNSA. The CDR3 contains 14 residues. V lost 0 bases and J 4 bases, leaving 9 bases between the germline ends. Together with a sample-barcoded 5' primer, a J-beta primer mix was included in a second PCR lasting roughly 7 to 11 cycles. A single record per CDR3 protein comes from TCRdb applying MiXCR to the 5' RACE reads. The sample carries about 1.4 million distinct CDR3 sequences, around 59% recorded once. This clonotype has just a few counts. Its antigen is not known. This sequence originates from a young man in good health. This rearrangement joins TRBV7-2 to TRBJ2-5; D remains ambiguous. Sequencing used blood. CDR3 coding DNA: TGTGCCAGCAGCTTAGCGATCATAGCAGAGACCCAGTACTTC. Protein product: CASSLAIIAETQYF.